The 27 T cell receptor beta chains in this list originate from one sample, sequenced in a study of TIL therapy for anti-PD-1-resistant metastatic lung cancer. This was the immunoSEQ v3 assay. Clones were read by immunoSEQ multiplex PCR, and TCRdb kept only the in-frame ones, dropping some. The data hold about 50,000 clones, with 55% to 75% observed a single time. Documented time point: pre-treatment sample, taken before nivolumab and TIL therapy. The tumor samples were excised metastases, mostly pleural nodules or supraclavicular lymph nodes. The specimen was tumor tissue, collected at baseline. The receptors derive from a person aged 25 to 80 with non-small cell lung cancer.

The genes are TRBV6-1 and TRBJ1-1; D is unclear. V lost 1 base, J lost 2 bases, and 8 bases lay in between. The CDR3 contains 14 residues. Germline-derived CDR1 and CDR2 are MNHNS and SASEGT. The CDR3 coding sequence is TGTGCCAGCAGTGAAGGCCCGGCAAACACTGAAGCTTTCTTT. The encoded protein is CASSEGPANTEAFF.

V is TRBV16 and J is TRBJ1-1; D is uncertain. The CDR3 has 14 residues. The ends were cut back, 6 bases at V and 1 base at J, with 12 bases in the middle. Germline assignment: CDR1 KGHSY and CDR2 FQNENV. In DNA form, the CDR3 reads TGTGCCAGCAGTCAGGCCGGGTCGAACACTGAAGCTTTCTTT. Its translation: CASSQAGSNTEAFF.

The chain couples TRBV19 to TRBJ2-7, with 7 bases that match TRBD2. From germline, CDR1 is LNHDA and CDR2 SQIVND (reference sequence). Unmatched junction bases numbered 8, after V lost 8 bases and J lost 4 bases. CDR3 length: 13 amino acids. CDR3 amino acids: CASGAGDWYEQYF. In nucleotides, the CDR3 is TGTGCCAGTGGGGCGGGGGATTGGTACGAGCAGTACTTC.

The chain is built from TRBV5-1 and TRBJ2-7; 10 bases line up with TRBD2. The ends lost 5 bases at V and 3 bases at J; junction bases unmatched: 2. Germline V gene sequence: CDR1 SGHRS, CDR2 YFSETQ. The CDR3 sequence is 13 residues long. CDR3 residues: CASRASGSYEQYF. Written as DNA, the CDR3 is TGCGCCAGCAGGGCTAGCGGGAGCTACGAGCAGTACTTC. Full variable domain (remainder filled in from reference TRBV5-1 and TRBJ2-7): KAGVTQTPRYLIKTRGQQVTLSCSPISGHRSVSWYQQTPGQGLQFLFEYFSETQRNKGNFPGRFSGRQFSNSRSEMNVSTLELGDSALYLCASRASGSYEQYFGPGTRLTVT.

The V and J genes are TRBV7-2 and TRBJ2-7, with D unresolved. This CDR3 comprises 11 residues. The germline V gene encodes CDR1 SGHTA and CDR2 FQGNSA. V lost 2 bases and J lost 6, with 5 bases in between. CDR3 coding DNA: TGTGCCAGCAGCTTAAGTATCGAGCAGTACTTC. Its translation: CASSLSIEQYF.

The chain links TRBV6-6 to TRBJ2-5, with D possibly TRBD2 on 5 matching bases. The germline V gene has CDR1 MNHNY and CDR2 SVGAGI (reference sequence). The CDR3 is 14 residues long. V was cut by 6 bases and J by 5 bases, with 16 bases left in between. The CDR3 protein is CASSSDYGSETQYF. The CDR3 DNA is TGTGCCAGCAGCTCCGACTACGGCTCGGAGACCCAGTACTTC.

The chain joins TRBV7-9 to TRBJ1-1; D is unresolved. Germline V gives CDR1 SEHNR, CDR2 FQNEAQ (reference sequence). V lost 1 base, J lost 8 bases, and 8 bases lay in between. The CDR3 loop spans 12 amino acids. The CDR3, as DNA: TGTGCCAGCAGCTTAGAAATATCCGAAGCTTTCTTT. Translating it yields CASSLEISEAFF.

J is TRBJ2-5 and V is TRBV18; no definite D call. The V gene's germline CDR1 is KGHSH and CDR2 LQKENI. The CDR3 runs to 13 residues. The ends were cut back, 3 bases at V and 5 bases at J, with 10 bases in the middle. CDR3 sequence (DNA): TGTGCCAGCTCACCCCTCCCGGCCGAGACCCAGTACTTC. This gives the protein CASSPLPAETQYF.

The genes are TRBV30 and TRBJ1-4, with D perhaps matching TRBD1 (6 bases). Trimming stripped 0 bases from V and 7 bases from J, with 12 bases between. Germline V gene lookup returns CDR1 GTSNPN and CDR2 SVGIG (reference sequence). This CDR3 has 14 amino acids. The CDR3, as DNA: TGTGCCTGGAGTGTCCGGGGGCTACGTGAAAAACTGTTTTTT. Its protein product is CAWSVRGLREKLFF.

V and J are TRBV2 and TRBJ1-5; D call uncertain. Looked up from germline, CDR1 is SNHLY and CDR2 is FYNNEI. The CDR3 totals 14 residues. V lost 6 bases and J lost 0, with 9 bases in between. CDR3 bases: TGTGCCAGCAGGGACTTCTATAGCAATCAGCCCCAGCATTTT. Protein: CASRDFYSNQPQHF.

The chain couples TRBV9 to TRBJ2-5; 10 bases agree with TRBD1. CDR1 is SGDLS and CDR2 is YYNGEE in the germline V gene. There are 15 residues in the CDR3. The junction had 3 bases not matched to a gene; V was cut back by 0 bases and J by 4 bases. The CDR3 is CASSVGQGASETQYF. CDR3 DNA sequence: TGTGCCAGCAGCGTAGGACAGGGGGCTTCAGAGACCCAGTACTTC.

The J gene is TRBJ2-7, the V gene TRBV6-5, with D perhaps TRBD1 or TRBD2 (5 bases each). Deletions cut 7 bases from V and 3 bases from J, with 16 bases between. The CDR3 loop spans 14 amino acids. Per germline, CDR1 MNHEY and CDR2 SVGAGI. As DNA, the CDR3 is TGTGCCAGCATCGGGACCGGGGCTCGCTACGAGCAGTACTTC. Protein product: CASIGTGARYEQYF.

The V call is TRBV7-2, the J call TRBJ2-6; possibly TRBD1 for D (5 bases). The V gene lost 5 bases and the J gene lost 2 bases, with 7 bases spanning the gap. The CDR3 is made up of 14 amino acids. Germline CDR1 SGHTA, CDR2 FQGNSA. CDR3 coding DNA: TGTGCCAGCAGCCGACAGCCTGGGGCCAACGTCCTGACTTTC. The encoded protein is CASSRQPGANVLTF.

V is TRBV12-1 and J is TRBJ1-4; the table's D gene call, TRBD1, was not cross checked with the DNA. TRBV12-1 is a documented pseudogene. The CDR3 is 15 residues long. The CDR3 here is CASSFQQDPDEKLFF. DNA of the CDR3: TGTGCCAGCAGCTTTCAACAGGACCCAGATGAAAAACTGTTTTTT.

The chain uses TRBV6-1 and TRBJ1-1; D remains unclear. The ends were cut back, 8 bases at V and 4 bases at J, with 8 bases in the middle. CDR3 size: 11 residues. Germline CDR1 and CDR2: MNHNS and SASEGT. Written as DNA, the CDR3 is TGTGCCAGCCTGACGGGCACTGAAGCTTTCTTT. This codes for CASLTGTEAFF.

The chain joins TRBV15 to TRBJ2-3; D gene uncertain. The CDR3 is 15 residues long. V was pared by 3 bases and J by 2 bases, with 12 bases between. Germline V gene lookup returns CDR1 LNHNV and CDR2 YYDKDF (reference sequence). CDR3 residues: CATSSRKLYTDTQYF. The CDR3 DNA reads TGTGCCACCAGCAGTCGGAAACTTTACACAGATACGCAGTATTTT. Complete variable domain (other parts from reference TRBV15 and TRBJ2-3): DAMVIQNPRYQVTQFGKPVTLSCSQTLNHNVMYWYQQKSSQAPKLLFHYYDKDFNNEADTPDNFQSRRPNTSFCFLDIRSPGLGDTAMYLCATSSRKLYTDTQYFGPGTRLTVL.

The rearrangement uses TRBV28 and TRBJ1-1; D unresolved. Germline CDR1 MDHEN, CDR2 SYDVKM. The CDR3 covers 14 residues. Trimming removed 3 bases at V and 1 base at J, with 9 bases between. The CDR3, as DNA: TGTGCCAGCAGTTTCGGGGTAGCGAACACTGAAGCTTTCTTT. Translating gives CASSFGVANTEAFF.

The V gene is TRBV28, the J gene TRBJ2-7; the D gene is possibly TRBD2 (6 bases). The CDR3 totals 14 residues. V was trimmed by 6 bases and J by 0 bases, leaving 12 bases between them. CDR1 and CDR2 (germline): MDHEN, SYDVKM. The CDR3 bases are TGTGCCAGCAGCATCGTGGGACTCTCCTACGAGCAGTACTTC. It codes for CASSIVGLSYEQYF.

The V call is TRBV29-1, the J call TRBJ1-2; maybe TRBD1 (6 bases). This CDR3 contains 14 residues. Germline V gene sequence: CDR1 SQVTM, CDR2 ANQGSEA. V shed 6 bases and J shed 8 bases, with 22 bases lying between them. CDR3 sequence reads: CSVAPTGRGGGYTF. CDR3 sequence (DNA): TGCAGCGTAGCTCCAACAGGGAGGGGTGGAGGCTACACCTTC.

The rearrangement links TRBV5-6 to TRBJ1-2, with TRBD1 matching 8 bases. V was clipped by 0 bases and J by 4 bases; unmatched bases: 2. The CDR3 consists of 14 residues. The germline CDR1 and CDR2 sequences are SGHDT and YYEEEE. As DNA, the CDR3 is TGTGCCAGCAGCTTGGGGACAGGGCCCTATGGCTACACCTTC. Its translation: CASSLGTGPYGYTF.

The J gene is TRBJ1-3, the V gene TRBV5-1; weak D call: TRBD1 (5 bases). The CDR3 has 17 residues. Germline lookup yields CDR1 SGHRS and CDR2 YFSETQ. Trimming removed 2 bases at V and 0 bases at J, with 15 bases between. The DNA for the CDR3 is TGCGCCAGCAGCTTAGGTCGTGGGGACGCCTCTGGAAACACCATATATTTT. It is translated as CASSLGRGDASGNTIYF. Full variable domain (remainder filled in from reference TRBV5-1 and TRBJ1-3): KAGVTQTPRYLIKTRGQQVTLSCSPISGHRSVSWYQQTPGQGLQFLFEYFSETQRNKGNFPGRFSGRQFSNSRSEMNVSTLELGDSALYLCASSLGRGDASGNTIYFGEGSWLTVV.

This CDR3 is CASSLASNTGELFF. The CDR3 DNA is TGTGCCAGCAGCTTAGCGTCGAACACCGGGGAGCTGTTTTTT. The chain couples TRBV7-9 to TRBJ2-2; D gene unclear. The CDR3 has 14 residues. Trimming took off 0 bases at V and 0 bases at J, with 2 bases between the two ends. CDR1 is SEHNR, CDR2 FQNEAQ, per germline (reference sequence).

The V and J genes are TRBV15 and TRBJ1-1; 7 nucleotides agree with TRBD1. The germline gives CDR1 LNHNV, CDR2 YYDKDF (reference sequence). Germline trimming cut 5 bases from V and 4 bases from J; bases unmatched to any gene: 10. The CDR3 extends over 15 amino acids. This chain's CDR3 is CATSGGDRAGTEAFF. CDR3 nucleotide sequence: TGTGCCACCAGCGGAGGAGACAGGGCGGGCACTGAAGCTTTCTTT.

The V gene is TRBV19, the J gene TRBJ1-5; weak D call: TRBD1 (5 bases). This CDR3 is 14 amino acids long. Germline V gene data show CDR1 as LNHDA and CDR2 as SQIVND (reference sequence). V lost 5 bases to trimming and J lost 9 bases, with 17 bases between them. CDR3 coding DNA: TGTGCCAGTAGTCCCCGTGGGGCCCCTGGGCCCCAGCATTTT. Its translation is CASSPRGAPGPQHF. Supplemented by reference TRBV19 and TRBJ1-5, the full variable domain reads DGGITQSPKYLFRKEGQNVTLSCEQNLNHDAMYWYRQDPGQGLRLIYYSQIVNDFQKGDIAEGYSVSREKKESFPLTVTSAQKNPTAFYLCASSPRGAPGPQHFGDGTRLSIL.

The rearrangement uses TRBV28 and TRBJ2-2; TRBD1 agrees at 8 bases. CDR3 size: 14 residues. J lost 3 bases, V lost 10 bases, and 7 bases had no gene match. The V gene's germline CDR1 is MDHEN and CDR2 SYDVKM. The CDR3 nucleotides are TGTGCCACCAACAGGGGGGCCGACACCGGGGAGCTGTTTTTT. Its translation: CATNRGADTGELFF.

The rearrangement links TRBV2 to TRBJ2-2; D gene ambiguous. There are 14 residues in the CDR3. V gave up 2 bases and J gave up 3 bases, with 7 bases separating them. CDR1 and CDR2 (germline): SNHLY, FYNNEI. CDR3 protein: CASSENAYTGELFF. As DNA, the CDR3 is TGTGCCAGCAGTGAAAATGCTTACACCGGGGAGCTGTTTTTT.

This rearrangement joins TRBV2 to TRBJ1-2, with D hard to call. Germline V gene lookup returns CDR1 SNHLY and CDR2 FYNNEI. This CDR3 has 15 amino acids. Trimming pared 4 bases from V and 3 bases from J, leaving 15 bases between. The CDR3 spells CASSGGRLGYYGYTF. The DNA for the CDR3 is TGTGCCAGCAGTGGTGGACGGTTGGGGTACTATGGCTACACCTTC.